These 28 T cell receptor beta chains originate from one sample sequenced in a study of cytomegalovirus exposure and HLA in healthy donors. It was with 60 Vbeta and 13 Jbeta primers that the PCR ran. Method: immunoSEQ multiplex PCR; TCRdb's copy keeps in-frame clones and lacks some. This repertoire shows about 120,000 clones, 15% to 19% found once; its top ten account for 1.5% to 2%. The source material was PBMCs. Receptors originate from a woman between 18 and 30 years old in good health and CMV-seronegative.

The rearrangement uses TRBV27 and TRBJ1-5; unclear D gene. Germline CDR1 is MNHEY and CDR2 is SMNVEV (reference sequence). The CDR3 length is 13 residues. Trimming shortened V by 6 bases and J by 7 bases, and 13 bases separated the two germline ends. The CDR3 sequence is CASSPRPGQPQHF. CDR3 sequence (DNA): TGTGCCAGCAGCCCGCGCCCCGGGCAGCCCCAGCATTTT.

In its sample, this clone was seen a few times. This chain joins TRBV2 and TRBJ1-2, with D unclear. Trimming stripped 7 bases from V and 4 bases from J, with 13 bases between. There are 13 residues in the CDR3. Germline V gives CDR1 SNHLY, CDR2 FYNNEI. The chain's CDR3 is CASILGAPYGYTF. DNA for the CDR3: TGTGCCAGCATCTTGGGAGCTCCCTATGGCTACACCTTC.

The chain has TRBV18 and TRBJ1-5; D not resolved. V dropped 6 bases and J dropped 13 bases, with 22 bases sitting between them. CDR3 length: 14 amino acids. Germline CDR1 KGHSH, CDR2 LQKENI. This CDR3 is CASSGGRISAPQHF. CDR3 coding DNA: TGTGCCAGCTCGGGAGGGAGGATCAGCGCCCCGCAGCATTTT.

V is TRBV28 and J is TRBJ1-2; weak D call: TRBD1 (6 bases). The germline V and J ends were trimmed by 2 bases and 4 bases, with 8 bases remaining between them. The CDR3 has 13 amino acids. CDR1 and CDR2 (germline): MDHEN, SYDVKM. CDR3 in amino acids: CASSLQGLYGYTF. The CDR3 bases are TGTGCCAGCAGTTTACAGGGGCTCTATGGCTACACCTTC.

The chain couples TRBV7-2 to TRBJ1-1; a possible D gene is TRBD1 (5 bases). The ends were cut back, 5 bases at V and 4 bases at J, with 17 bases in the middle. This CDR3 region has 15 residues. Germline loops: CDR1 SGHTA, CDR2 FQGNSA. Written as DNA, the CDR3 is TGTGCCAGCAGCACTACTGCCAGAAGGGGCACTGAAGCTTTCTTT. This translates into CASSTTARRGTEAFF. Complete variable domain (other parts from reference TRBV7-2 and TRBJ1-1): GAGVSQSPSNKVTEKGKDVELRCDPISGHTALYWYRQSLGQGLEFLIYFQGNSAPDKSGLPSDRFSAERTGGSVSTLTIQRTQQEDSAVYLCASSTTARRGTEAFFGQGTRLTVV.

V is TRBV19 and J is TRBJ2-1, with TRBD2 identical over 10 bases. J lost 8 bases, V lost 2 bases, and 3 bases had no gene match. This CDR3 has 14 amino acids. Per germline, CDR1 LNHDA and CDR2 SQIVND (reference sequence). CDR3 coding DNA: TGTGCCAGTAGTATAACTAGCGGGATCTATGAGCAGTTCTTC. This encodes CASSITSGIYEQFF.

Details on this clone: In this CDR3 the conserved last residue, phenylalanine or tryptophan, is missing, so a read error is likely. The DNA is left out, because the CDR3 cannot be placed on it with certainty; the CDR3 is given as TCRdb lists it. This chain connects TRBV30 to TRBJ1-4; the D call of TRBD1 is as the table states it, not checked on the DNA. The CDR3 has 12 residues if both end residues are counted. Germline-derived CDR1 and CDR2 are GTSNPN and SVGIG (reference sequence). The CDR3: CACGTRYEKMFL.

The V call is TRBV9, the J call TRBJ1-2; 10 bases are a match to TRBD1. From germline, CDR1 is SGDLS and CDR2 YYNGEE. CDR3 length: 15 residues. V lost 4 bases to trimming and J lost 2 bases; unmatched junction nucleotides: 5. The CDR3 protein is CASSSRQGANYGYTF. In DNA, the CDR3 is TGTGCCAGCAGCTCTAGACAGGGGGCGAACTATGGCTACACCTTC.

This clone appeared a few times. Germline is not matched at one junction end, which may reflect a read error. The DNA for the CDR3 is TGCAGCGCCGACGACAGGGGAACAGATGCGCAGTATTTT. Residues: CSADDRGTDAQYF. The chain combines TRBV29-1 with TRBJ2-3, with 8 bases aligning to TRBD1. This CDR3 is built from 13 residues. Germline V CDR1 and CDR2: SQVTM, ANQGSEA.

The table lists this clone with a few counts. This rearrangement joins TRBV28 to TRBJ1-3, with unresolved D. The length of the CDR3 is 14 residues. V was clipped by 4 bases and J by 4 bases, with 11 bases between them. Germline V CDR1 and CDR2: MDHEN, SYDVKM. The CDR3 loop is CASSSPLTGNTIYF. Here the CDR3 DNA reads TGTGCCAGCAGTTCCCCCCTAACCGGAAACACCATATATTTT.

This clone appeared a few times. V and J are TRBV28 and TRBJ2-3; perhaps TRBD1 as D (7 bases). The CDR3 spans 15 residues. V was clipped by 7 bases and J by 5 bases, with 19 bases between them. The germline V gene has CDR1 MDHEN and CDR2 SYDVKM. The CDR3 nucleotides are TGTGCCAGCAAAACGGGGGCCCAGGGGGAAGATACGCAGTATTTT. Protein: CASKTGAQGEDTQYF.

This clone was counted a few times. The rearrangement uses TRBV2 and TRBJ2-7, with 8 bases aligning to TRBD1. This CDR3 spans 14 amino acids. The ends lost 3 bases at V and 5 bases at J; junction bases unmatched: 6. Germline CDR1 SNHLY, CDR2 FYNNEI. The CDR3 region is CASSELQGGNEQYF. For the CDR3, the DNA is TGTGCCAGCAGTGAGTTACAGGGGGGAAACGAGCAGTACTTC.

This clone was picked up a small number of times. The CDR3 protein is CASSDRRLAGGRQFF. In nucleotides, the CDR3 is TGTGCCAGCAGCGACCGTCGACTAGCGGGAGGGCGGCAGTTCTTC. The gene calls are TRBV7-8 and TRBJ2-1; 14 positions agree with TRBD2. This CDR3 is 15 amino acids long. V shed 5 bases, J shed 12 bases, and the junction held 9 bases outside the gene matches. Germline CDR1 reads SGHVS; CDR2 reads FQNEAQ.

V and J are TRBV11-2 and TRBJ2-7, with D tentatively TRBD1 (6 bases). Germline CDR1 and CDR2: SGHAT and FQNNGV. Trimming removed 1 base from V and 4 bases from J, with 8 bases in between. The CDR3 has 13 residues. In nucleotides, the CDR3 is TGTGCCAGCAGCTTAGGAAGGGGGTACGAGCAGTACTTC. Translation: CASSLGRGYEQYF.

This clone has only a few counts. This chain's CDR3 is CASGDRGSHEQYF. CDR3 nucleotide sequence: TGTGCCAGCGGTGACAGGGGTAGTCACGAGCAGTACTTC. The V and J genes are TRBV6-5 and TRBJ2-7; 8 positions agree with TRBD1. V was pared by 8 bases and J by 5 bases, with 8 bases of the junction left unmatched. The CDR3 covers 13 residues. Germline CDR1 MNHEY, CDR2 SVGAGI.

Details on this clone: A read error may produce the germline difference seen at one junction end. The gene calls are TRBV29-1 and TRBJ1-1; D is undetermined. The CDR3 contains 8 residues. Looked up from germline, CDR1 is SQVTM and CDR2 is ANQGSEA. The CDR3 region has the DNA TGCAGCGCCTCAGAGGGCGGGTTT. Residues: CSASEGGF. The variable domain in full, with the rest retrieved from reference TRBV29-1 and TRBJ1-1, is SAVISQKPSRDICQRGTSLTIQCQVDSQVTMMFWYRQQPGQSLTLIATANQGSEATYESGFVIDKFPISRPNLTFSTLTVSNMSPEDSSIYLCSASEGGFGQGTRLTVV.

This clone was seen more than once but under ten times. The chain combines TRBV4-3 with TRBJ2-3; TRBD2 aligns across 11 bases. With 3 bases clipped from V and 5 bases from J, the junction kept 7 bases outside the gene matches. CDR3 size: 16 residues. Germline CDR1 LGHNA, CDR2 YSLEER. The CDR3 DNA reads as TGCGCCAGCAGCCAGGGACTAGCGGAGGGAGGAGATACGCAGTATTTT. This gives the protein CASSQGLAEGGDTQYF.

This chain joins TRBV29-1 and TRBJ1-1; 8 bases are shared with TRBD1. V gave up 6 bases and J gave up 0 bases; unmatched junction bases: 9. This CDR3 contains 15 residues. Germline-derived CDR1 and CDR2 are SQVTM and ANQGSEA. The CDR3 reads CSVSGQGPLNTEAFF. In DNA form, the CDR3 reads TGCAGCGTCTCCGGACAGGGCCCCTTGAACACTGAAGCTTTCTTT. Full variable domain (outside the CDR3, taken from reference TRBV29-1 and TRBJ1-1): SAVISQKPSRDICQRGTSLTIQCQVDSQVTMMFWYRQQPGQSLTLIATANQGSEATYESGFVIDKFPISRPNLTFSTLTVSNMSPEDSSIYLCSVSGQGPLNTEAFFGQGTRLTVV.

Only a few counts were recorded for this clone. This chain uses TRBV27 with TRBJ2-7, with 9 bases aligning to TRBD1. The germline V gene has CDR1 MNHEY and CDR2 SMNVEV (reference sequence). The V and J ends lost 3 bases and 0 bases, in that order; junction bases with no gene match: 9. CDR3 length: 17 residues. The CDR3 nucleotides read TGTGCCAGCAGTTTCCTAAAAACAGGGGGCATCTCCTACGAGCAGTACTTC. It yields the protein CASSFLKTGGISYEQYF.

This clone appeared a few times. The CDR3 DNA is TGTGCCAGCAGTGAACGGGGATTCTACAATGAGCAGTTCTTC. Translation gives CASSERGFYNEQFF. The V call is TRBV2, the J call TRBJ2-1, with D possibly being TRBD2 (5 bases). The germline V and J ends were trimmed by 2 bases and 3 bases, with 8 bases remaining between them. This CDR3 is 14 amino acids long. Germline-derived CDR1 and CDR2 are SNHLY and FYNNEI.

The chain couples TRBV21-1 to TRBJ2-7; TRBD2 is taken as the D call from the table, unchecked against the DNA. TRBV21-1 is classified as a pseudogene. CDR3 size: 15 residues. The CDR3 bases are TGTGCCAGCAGCACAAATAATAGGAGCTCCTACGAGCAGTACTTC. Amino acids: CASSTNNRSSYEQYF.

The rearrangement links TRBV4-1 to TRBJ2-5; the D gene is possibly TRBD1 (5 bases). The CDR3 runs 15 residues. CDR1 MGHRA and CDR2 YSYEKL come from the germline V gene. Trimming shortened V by 0 bases and J by 4 bases, and 12 bases separated the two germline ends. The CDR3 loop reads CASSQDQTGPETQYF. The CDR3, as DNA: TGCGCCAGCAGCCAAGATCAAACAGGCCCAGAGACCCAGTACTTC.

The rearrangement uses TRBV19 and TRBJ1-1; D may be TRBD1 (6 bases). CDR1 and CDR2 (germline): LNHDA, SQIVND (reference sequence). The CDR3 covers 14 residues. The ends were cut back, 3 bases at V and 2 bases at J, with 10 bases in the middle. CDR3: CASSIVDRNTEAFF. The CDR3 region has the DNA TGTGCCAGTAGTATTGTGGACAGAAACACTGAAGCTTTCTTT.

This rearrangement joins TRBV30 to TRBJ1-5; D is uncertain. Trimming pared 0 bases from V and 2 bases from J, leaving 20 bases between. This CDR3 has 18 residues. CDR1 and CDR2 from the germline V gene are GTSNPN and SVGIG (reference sequence). The CDR3, as DNA: TGTGCCTGGAGTGTACGGTCGGGGTTGGGTTTCGGCAATCAGCCCCAGCATTTT. Translated, it gives CAWSVRSGLGFGNQPQHF. Looking up the rest from reference TRBV30 and TRBJ1-5 gives the full variable domain: SQTIHQWPATLVQPVGSPLSLECTVEGTSNPNLYWYRQAAGRGLQLLFYSVGIGQISSEVPQNLSASRPQDRQFILSSKKLLLSDSGFYLCAWSVRSGLGFGNQPQHFGDGTRLSIL.

This sequence joins TRBV29-1 and TRBJ1-1, with D tentatively TRBD1 (5 bases). The CDR3 spans 14 residues. CDR1 is SQVTM and CDR2 is ANQGSEA in the germline V gene. V was pared by 6 bases and J by 0 bases, with 14 bases between. The CDR3 spells CSVDPTAMNTEAFF. As DNA, the CDR3 is TGCAGCGTCGATCCGACAGCCATGAACACTGAAGCTTTCTTT.

The chain joins TRBV7-9 to TRBJ2-5; weak D call: TRBD2 (5 bases). Between the trimmed V and J ends, which lost 7 bases and 1 base, there was a span of 16 bases. The CDR3 has 15 amino acids. The germline CDR1 and CDR2 sequences are SEHNR and FQNEAQ (reference sequence). Here the CDR3 reads CASIPVGEIQETQYF. The CDR3 DNA reads as TGTGCCAGCATCCCGGTGGGAGAGATCCAAGAGACCCAGTACTTC.

The chain combines TRBV2 with TRBJ2-7, with TRBD1 matching over 8 bases. Losses at the gene ends were 5 bases for V and 3 bases for J; bases not matched to a gene: 6. Germline V CDR1 and CDR2: SNHLY, FYNNEI. The CDR3 totals 14 residues. In nucleotides, the CDR3 is TGTGCCAGCAGTTCCCCAGGGGGCGACTACGAGCAGTACTTC. Translated: CASSSPGGDYEQYF.

This clone was picked up a small number of times. This chain uses TRBV19 with TRBJ2-2; D gene unclear. The germline V gene has CDR1 LNHDA and CDR2 SQIVND (reference sequence). This CDR3 region has 14 residues. The V and J ends lost 1 base and 0 bases respectively, with 3 bases between them. The CDR3 here is CASSIATNTGELFF. The DNA of the CDR3 is TGTGCCAGTAGTATAGCAACGAACACCGGGGAGCTGTTTTTT.